Following are 25 T cell receptor beta chains from one sample sequenced in a study of blood T cell repertoires in COVID-19. The method was immunoSEQ multiplex PCR; TCRdb's version includes in-frame clones alone and lacks a portion of them. The data contain over 600,000 clones, about 87% of them singletons. The sample was peripheral blood. The source of these receptors is a woman under 30 with acute or convalescent COVID-19.

This clone was seen once. The chain recombines TRBV5-5 with TRBJ1-1, with D possibly being TRBD1 (5 bases). Between the trimmed V and J ends, which lost 6 bases and 3 bases, there was a span of 12 bases. CDR3 length: 13 amino acids. Germline CDR1 is SGHKS and CDR2 is YYEKEE (reference sequence). The CDR3 here is CASIPAGDTEAFF. CDR3 DNA: TGTGCCAGCATCCCGGCGGGGGACACTGAAGCTTTCTTT.

This chain uses TRBV30 with TRBJ1-6; perhaps TRBD1 as D (6 bases). The CDR3 is made up of 13 amino acids. CDR1 is GTSNPN, CDR2 SVGIG, per germline (reference sequence). Trimming shortened V by 1 base and J by 10 bases, and 11 bases separated the two germline ends. CDR3 protein: CAWSDRVGSPLHF. The CDR3 DNA reads TGTGCCTGGAGTGACAGGGTTGGATCACCCCTCCACTTT.

This chain uses TRBV28 with TRBJ1-1, with 12 nucleotides matching TRBD1. The CDR3 covers 18 residues. Germline CDR1 and CDR2: MDHEN and SYDVKM. With 1 base clipped from V and 3 bases from J, the junction kept 9 bases outside the gene matches. CDR3 sequence: CASSLLGGTGGADTEAFF. The CDR3, as DNA: TGTGCCAGCAGTTTATTAGGGGGGACAGGGGGCGCGGACACTGAAGCTTTCTTT.

This chain joins TRBV6-6 and TRBJ1-4; TRBD1 matches 7 bases. J lost 7 bases, V lost 7 bases, and 9 bases had no gene match. Germline CDR1 is MNHNY and CDR2 is SVGAGI (reference sequence). The CDR3 contains 14 residues. The CDR3: CASNRQGRGEKLFF. The CDR3 region has the DNA TGTGCCAGCAACCGACAGGGACGGGGTGAAAAACTGTTTTTT.

The V gene is TRBV21-1, the J gene TRBJ1-6; the table calls TRBD1, which could not be checked here. TRBV21-1 is annotated as a pseudogene. The CDR3 is 16 amino acids. The CDR3 loop is CASSKEGDRFNSPLHF. DNA for the CDR3: TGTGCCAGCAGCAAAGAGGGGGACAGATTCAATTCACCCCTCCACTTT.

The chain recombines TRBV5-6 with TRBJ2-3; 8 bases are shared with TRBD2. In germline, CDR1 is SGHDT, CDR2 YYEEEE. The CDR3 contains 17 residues. V was pared by 2 bases and J by 4 bases, with 12 bases of the junction left unmatched. This chain's CDR3 is CASSLPTPGLGADTQYF. CDR3 sequence (DNA): TGTGCCAGCAGCTTACCTACCCCGGGACTAGGCGCAGATACGCAGTATTTT.

The count of this clone is one. The chain carries TRBV5-1 and TRBJ1-1; D perhaps matches TRBD1 (6 bases). Per the germline V gene, CDR1 is SGHRS and CDR2 is YFSETQ. Deletions cut 0 bases from V and 4 bases from J, with 13 bases between. The CDR3 has 15 amino acids. DNA of the CDR3: TGCGCCAGCAGCTTGGTCTCAGGGGAGGGCACTGAAGCTTTCTTT. It yields the protein CASSLVSGEGTEAFF.

This chain uses TRBV27 with TRBJ1-4, with 10 bases matching TRBD1. The length of the CDR3 is 16 residues. Germline V gene sequence: CDR1 MNHEY, CDR2 SMNVEV (reference sequence). V lost 3 bases, J lost 5 bases, and 6 bases stayed unmatched. The CDR3 protein is CASSFLGDRGNEKLFF. CDR3 nucleotide sequence: TGTGCCAGCAGTTTTCTTGGGGACAGGGGAAATGAAAAACTGTTTTTT. The whole variable domain, filled in from reference TRBV27 and TRBJ1-4, reads EAQVTQNPRYLITVTGKKLTVTCSQNMNHEYMSWYRQDPGLGLRQIYYSMNVEVTDKGDVPEGYKVSRKEKRNFPLILESPSPNQTSLYFCASSFLGDRGNEKLFFGSGTQLSVL.

The chain links TRBV2 to TRBJ1-2, with no clear D. The CDR3 extends over 14 amino acids. Trimming shortened V by 4 bases and J by 0 bases, and 9 bases separated the two germline ends. Germline V gene data show CDR1 as SNHLY and CDR2 as FYNNEI. The DNA of the CDR3 is TGTGCCAGCAGTGTCGGCGGCACTAACTATGGCTACACCTTC. As protein: CASSVGGTNYGYTF. Full variable domain (missing parts from reference TRBV2 and TRBJ1-2): EPEVTQTPSHQVTQMGQEVILRCVPISNHLYFYWYRQILGQKVEFLVSFYNNEISEKSEIFDDQFSVERPDGSNFTLKIRSTKLEDSAMYFCASSVGGTNYGYTFGSGTRLTVV.

The V call is TRBV4-3, the J call TRBJ1-4; D is ambiguous. Trimming took 2 bases from V and 6 from J, leaving 7 bases between them. Germline assignment: CDR1 LGHNA and CDR2 YSLEER. The CDR3 extends over 13 amino acids. The CDR3: CASSQTRYEKLFF. The CDR3 DNA is TGCGCCAGCAGCCAAACGCGGTATGAAAAACTGTTTTTT.

The chain recombines TRBV6-1 with TRBJ2-1; a possible D gene is TRBD2 (6 bases). Germline CDR1 reads MNHNS; CDR2 reads SASEGT. The CDR3 has 14 amino acids. V was clipped by 2 bases and J by 4 bases, with 9 bases between them. The CDR3 loop is CASSESGRYNEQFF. In DNA, the CDR3 is TGTGCCAGCAGTGAATCGGGGAGGTACAATGAGCAGTTCTTC.

This sequence joins TRBV11-2 and TRBJ2-4, with TRBD1 matching over 10 bases. Germline trimming cut 0 bases from V and 9 bases from J; bases unmatched to any gene: 14. The germline CDR1 and CDR2 sequences are SGHAT and FQNNGV. This CDR3 has 18 residues. The CDR3 coding sequence is TGTGCCAGCAGCTTAGAAGAAAGGTCGACAGGGGGCCTGGGCATTCAGTACTTC. Translated: CASSLEERSTGGLGIQYF.

This chain joins TRBV12-5 and TRBJ1-3, with 8 nucleotides matching TRBD1. Germline V CDR1 and CDR2: LGHNT, FRNRAP. The CDR3 is 16 amino acids. With V trimmed by 0 bases and J by 3 bases, 4 bases remained unmatched. For the CDR3, the DNA is TGTGCTAGTGGTTTGGTAGCAGGGGGCTATGGAAACACCATATATTTT. Its protein product is CASGLVAGGYGNTIYF.

The chain links TRBV3-1 (or the pseudogene TRBV3-2) to TRBJ2-7; 8 bases agree with TRBD1. Germline CDR1 is LGHDT and CDR2 is YNNKEL (reference sequence). CDR3 size: 13 residues. V shed 3 bases and J 5 bases; nucleotides not matched to a gene: 3. CDR3 sequence: CASSHGQGDEQYF. The CDR3 DNA reads TGTGCCAGCAGCCACGGACAGGGAGACGAGCAGTACTTC.

This clone was seen only a few times. Distinct nucleotide sequences in the sample also encode this CDR3. This chain uses TRBV9 with TRBJ1-2; 7 positions agree with TRBD1. The J segment lost 1 base and the V segment lost 0 bases, leaving 0 bases of the junction unmatched. The CDR3 is 14 amino acids. Germline CDR1 is SGDLS and CDR2 is YYNGEE. In nucleotides, the CDR3 is TGTGCCAGCAGCGTAGGGGACAGTAACTATGGCTACACCTTC. Translated: CASSVGDSNYGYTF.

This clone was found once. The chain uses TRBV28 and TRBJ1-2, with a possible D match to TRBD1 (5 bases). The CDR3 is made up of 15 amino acids. Germline V gene sequence: CDR1 MDHEN, CDR2 SYDVKM. V was pared by 1 base and J by 1 base, with 10 bases between. The CDR3: CASSLSGQINYGYTF. The CDR3 coding sequence is TGTGCCAGCAGTTTATCAGGGCAAATTAACTATGGCTACACCTTC.

The V call is TRBV5-1, the J call TRBJ2-2; unclear D gene. Germline values: CDR1 SGHRS, CDR2 YFSETQ. V lost 3 bases to trimming and J lost 0 bases, with 9 bases between them. The CDR3 is 15 residues long. CDR3 bases: TGCGCCAGCAGCTCACAGTCCGCGAACACCGGGGAGCTGTTTTTT. Encoded protein: CASSSQSANTGELFF.

The J gene is TRBJ2-1, the V gene TRBV11-2; 9 positions match TRBD2. This CDR3 contains 16 residues. CDR1 is SGHAT, CDR2 FQNNGV, per germline. After removal of 3 bases from V and 5 bases from J, the junction contained 8 bases not matched to a gene. In DNA, the CDR3 is TGTGCCAGCAGCTTTTGGTCCAGCGGGGGGAACAATGAGCAGTTCTTC. Residues: CASSFWSSGGNNEQFF.

The V gene is TRBV9, the J gene TRBJ2-7, with a possible D match to TRBD1 (5 bases). This CDR3 contains 12 residues. CDR1 and CDR2 (germline): SGDLS, YYNGEE. V lost 4 bases, J lost 6 bases, and 11 bases lay in between. The CDR3 protein is CASSSGQGEQYF. DNA for the CDR3: TGTGCCAGCAGCTCCGGGCAGGGCGAGCAGTACTTC. Full variable domain (remainder filled in from reference TRBV9 and TRBJ2-7): DSGVTQTPKHLITATGQRVTLRCSPRSGDLSVYWYQQSLDQGLQFLIQYYNGEERAKGNILERFSAQQFPDLHSELNLSSLELGDSALYFCASSSGQGEQYFGPGTRLTVT.

This clone was counted between two and nine times. The CDR3 here is CASSQDPGQGGYTF. CDR3 in DNA: TGTGCCAGCAGCCAAGACCCCGGACAGGGCGGCTACACCTTC. V and J are TRBV4-2 and TRBJ1-2, with TRBD1 identical over 8 bases. The V gene's germline CDR1 is LGHNA and CDR2 YNFKEQ. Trimming took 0 bases from V and 8 from J; bases not matched to a gene: 5. CDR3 length: 14 amino acids.

The gene calls are TRBV5-4 and TRBJ1-1; 8 bases map to TRBD1. Germline V gene sequence: CDR1 SGHNT, CDR2 YYREEE (reference sequence). V lost 4 bases and J lost 4; bases outside the gene matches: 12. This CDR3 is built from 16 residues. Here the CDR3 DNA reads TGTGCCAGCAGCCCCCGACCGGACAGGGTATTCACTGAAGCTTTCTTT. Encoded protein: CASSPRPDRVFTEAFF.

The V gene is TRBV6-5, the J gene TRBJ1-2, with D maybe TRBD1 (5 bases). V lost 0 bases and J 7 bases, leaving 15 bases between the germline ends. The length of the CDR3 is 15 residues. Germline CDR1 is MNHEY and CDR2 is SVGAGI. CDR3 amino acids: CASSYSDRDSSGYTF. The CDR3 DNA reads as TGTGCCAGCAGTTACTCAGACCGGGACTCTAGTGGCTACACCTTC.

Turning to this clone: The sample contains more than one DNA sequence encoding this CDR3. This chain uses TRBV6-2 or TRBV6-3 with TRBJ1-2; D not resolved. Germline CDR1 is MNHEY and CDR2 is SVGEGT. CDR3 length: 13 residues. V was pared by 2 bases and J by 3 bases, with 7 bases between. CDR3 nucleotide sequence: TGTGCCAGCAGTTACGGTGGAGACTATGGCTACACCTTC. Its translation: CASSYGGDYGYTF.

Written as DNA, the CDR3 is TGCAGCGTCGGCTGGGGGCGCGCTGGGGCCAACGTCCTGACTTTC. This translates into CSVGWGRAGANVLTF. The chain employs TRBV29-1 and TRBJ2-6, with a weak D call TRBD1 (6 bases). This CDR3 contains 15 residues. V was shortened by 6 bases and J by 2 bases, with 14 bases between the two germline ends. Germline V gives CDR1 SQVTM, CDR2 ANQGSEA.

A single count supports this clone. Relative to the germline gene, one junction end is altered; a read error may explain this. This chain links TRBV18 with TRBJ1-1, with D perhaps TRBD1 (6 bases). Germline V gene data show CDR1 as KGHSH and CDR2 as LQKENI. The CDR3 sequence is 13 residues long. In nucleotides, the CDR3 is TGTGCCAGCTCCCCAGGTTTGGGGGCTGACGCTTTCTTT. Amino acid sequence: CASSPGLGADAFF.